There are a few counts of the clone carrying this TCR beta chain. This sample stems from a study of shared clonotypes between healthy human individuals. The CDR3 runs 13 residues. The germline gives CDR1 SGHNT, CDR2 YYREEE (reference sequence). V dropped 0 bases and J dropped 11 bases, with 12 bases sitting between them. An even split of each subset's genomic DNA across several immunoSEQ plates was performed. Clones were read by immunoSEQ multiplex PCR, and TCRdb kept only the in-frame ones, dropping some. The sample gives about a million clones, roughly 80% of which show up once; 0.7% to 0.95% is in the top ten.

This chain links TRBV5-4 with TRBJ2-1, with a weak D call TRBD2 (6 bases). The specimen sequenced was memory CD4+ T cells from PBMCs. Regarding subset: CD45RA-negative fraction. The receptor was derived from a man aged 18 to 29 in good health. Some clones in this sample may be carry-over from other donors' samples. CDR3 nucleotide sequence: TGTGCCAGCAGCTTGGATAGTGCGGGACAGCAGTTCTTC. This sequence encodes CASSLDSAGQQFF.